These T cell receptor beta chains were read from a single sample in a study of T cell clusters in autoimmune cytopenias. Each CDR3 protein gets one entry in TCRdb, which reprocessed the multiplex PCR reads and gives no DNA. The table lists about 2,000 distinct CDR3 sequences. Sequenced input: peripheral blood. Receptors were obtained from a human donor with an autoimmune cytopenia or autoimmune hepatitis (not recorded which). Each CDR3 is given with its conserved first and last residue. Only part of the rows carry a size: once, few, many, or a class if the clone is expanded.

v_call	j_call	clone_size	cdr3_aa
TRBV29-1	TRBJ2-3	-	CSVPRPGWDRGGTDTQYF
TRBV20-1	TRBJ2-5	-	CSARDEALAGGPGGETQYF
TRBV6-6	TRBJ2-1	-	CASSQGAGGYNEQFF
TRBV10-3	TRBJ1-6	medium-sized	CAISGQKNNSPLHF
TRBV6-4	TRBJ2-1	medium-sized	CASRGQGVGGNEQFF
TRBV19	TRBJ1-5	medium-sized	CASSFTGDGGQPQHF
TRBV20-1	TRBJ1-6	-	CSARDRGNSPLHF
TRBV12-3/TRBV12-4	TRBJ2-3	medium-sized	CASSFLAGAATATQYF
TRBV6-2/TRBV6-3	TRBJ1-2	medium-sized	CASSYWRGDYGYTF
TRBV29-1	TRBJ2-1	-	CSVVGDSNNEQFF
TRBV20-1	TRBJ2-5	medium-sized	CSARRESETQYF
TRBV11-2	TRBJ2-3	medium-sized	CASRYWDTQYF
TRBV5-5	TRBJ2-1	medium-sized	CASSSLASQGGQFF
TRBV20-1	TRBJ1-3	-	CSHRIGNTIYF
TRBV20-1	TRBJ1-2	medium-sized	CSATSTGRVGYTF
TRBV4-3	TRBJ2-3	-	CASSQERKSTDTQYF
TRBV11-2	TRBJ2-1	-	CASTRKAGWDYNEQFF
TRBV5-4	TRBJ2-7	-	CASSPTSGRHTYEQYF
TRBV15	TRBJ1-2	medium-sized	CATSRAARPYYGYTF
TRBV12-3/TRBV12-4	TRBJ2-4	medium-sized	CASSLMETQYF
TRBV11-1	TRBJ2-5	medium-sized	CASSLAIPGKVIETQYF
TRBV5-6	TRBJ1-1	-	CASSLGGQGGTEAFF
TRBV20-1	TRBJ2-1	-	CSARGGGVQKADGGGVHNEQFF
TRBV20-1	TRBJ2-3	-	CSAWTSGRSTDTQYF
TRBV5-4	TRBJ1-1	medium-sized	CASSSLAVNTEAFF
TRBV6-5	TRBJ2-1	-	CASSYSGDNEQFF
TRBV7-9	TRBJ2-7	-	CASSLAGLSAYEQYF
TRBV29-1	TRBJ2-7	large	CSVEVNSYEQYF
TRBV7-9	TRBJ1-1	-	CASSFQGNTEAFF
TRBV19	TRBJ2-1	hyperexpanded	CASSPGETYNEQFF
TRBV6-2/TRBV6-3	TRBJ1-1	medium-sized	CASTAQGRNTEAFF
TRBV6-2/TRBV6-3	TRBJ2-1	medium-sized	CASRGGLAGYNEQFF
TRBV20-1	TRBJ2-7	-	CSASPRTSSYEQYF
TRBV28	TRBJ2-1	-	CASRLNIQGTGQFF
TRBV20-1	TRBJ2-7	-	CSVLAGGTRDEQYF
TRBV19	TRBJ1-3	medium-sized	CASTGRLGNTIYF
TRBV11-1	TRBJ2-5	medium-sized	CASSLFRASGSIGVGETQYF
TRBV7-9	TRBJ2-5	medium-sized	CASGSPGLAEETQYF
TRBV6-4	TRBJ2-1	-	CASSDSYNEQFF
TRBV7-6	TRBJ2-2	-	CASSPSTHTGELFF
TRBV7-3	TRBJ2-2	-	CASSPSGTGELFF
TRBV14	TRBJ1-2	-	CASSLGTGVEYGYTF
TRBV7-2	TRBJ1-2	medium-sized	CASSNQRLSGGYTF
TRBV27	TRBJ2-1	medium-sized	CASSSGSISSYNEQFF
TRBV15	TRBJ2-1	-	CATSSQPNSGITYNEQFF
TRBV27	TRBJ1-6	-	CASSLIPPRTGGYNSPLHF
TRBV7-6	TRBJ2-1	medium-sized	CASRLLAGFSGEQFF
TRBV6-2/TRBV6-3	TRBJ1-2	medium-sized	CASSSGQGASLRTGGYTF
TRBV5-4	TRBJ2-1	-	CASSLTGGTEQFF
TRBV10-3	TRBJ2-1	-	CAISDPGHPVGNEQFF
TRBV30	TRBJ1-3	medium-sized	CAWSVRGSGNTIYF
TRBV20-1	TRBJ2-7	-	CSASTIREGGEQYF
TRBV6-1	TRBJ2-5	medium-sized	CASIHSATWGETQYF
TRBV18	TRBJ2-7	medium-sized	CASSPAASYEQYF